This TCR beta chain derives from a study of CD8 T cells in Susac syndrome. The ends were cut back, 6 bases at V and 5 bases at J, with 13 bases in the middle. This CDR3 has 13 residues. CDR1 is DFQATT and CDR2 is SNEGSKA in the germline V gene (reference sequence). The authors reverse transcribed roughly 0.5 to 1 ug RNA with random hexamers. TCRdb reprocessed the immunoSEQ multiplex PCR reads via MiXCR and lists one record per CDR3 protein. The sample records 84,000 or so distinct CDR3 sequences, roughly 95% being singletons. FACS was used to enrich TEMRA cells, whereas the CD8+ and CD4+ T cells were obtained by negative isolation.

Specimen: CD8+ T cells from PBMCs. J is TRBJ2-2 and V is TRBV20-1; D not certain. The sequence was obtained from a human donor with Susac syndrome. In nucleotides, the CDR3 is TGCAGTGCCCTGGGGTTGGGAACCGGGGAGCTGTTTTTT. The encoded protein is CSALGLGTGELFF.